This TCR beta chain was captured by sequencing in a study of blood T cell repertoires in COVID-19. Study information: Samples representing acute and convalescent COVID-19 were sourced from the United States, Italy and Spain. PBMCs, B-cell-depleted T cells, or T cells provided the cDNA or gDNA that made up the material.

Germline loops: CDR1 SEHNR, CDR2 FQNEAQ (reference sequence). The ends were cut back, 4 bases at V and 8 bases at J, with 18 bases in the middle. This CDR3 has 15 amino acids. In the study's own analysis: Amplification of reference gene primers provided the estimated nucleated cell counts. Method: immunoSEQ multiplex PCR; TCRdb's copy keeps in-frame clones and lacks some. The DNA was the basis for D and trimming; V, J and clone size are from that table. The table records 70,000 to 90,000 clones, approximately 81% of them present only once. This receptor was obtained from an older woman with acute or convalescent COVID-19. The chain links TRBV7-9 to TRBJ1-3; no clear D gene. The sample consisted of peripheral blood. Here the CDR3 DNA reads TGTGCCAGCAGCTATGGATTCGGAGTAATGGACACCATATATTTT. It encodes CASSYGFGVMDTIYF.